The T cell receptor (beta chain) under discussion was sequenced for a study of shared clonotypes between healthy human individuals. Findings and limits, study-wide: Sharing across a few donors was seen in around 5% of naive CD4 clonotypes. Across subsets, estimated richness was generally greater for naive than for memory populations.

CD45RO-negative cells were positively selected for CCR7, leaving out terminally differentiated effector memory CD45RA+ cells. With respect to this clone: Its antigen is as yet unknown.

The repertoire was sequenced with immunoSEQ multiplex PCR; TCRdb's copy has only in-frame clones and lacks some. The data show hundreds of thousands of clones, around 95% seen once. The CDR3 is made up of 10 amino acids. Per the germline V gene, CDR1 is SGDLS and CDR2 is YYNGEE. Trimming removed 5 bases at V and 8 bases at J, with 7 bases between. The source of this sequence is a woman aged 25 to 45 in good health. What was sequenced was naive CD8+ T cells sorted from blood. This chain uses TRBV9 with TRBJ1-2, with no clear D. The CDR3 here is CASRGSGYTF. CDR3 coding DNA: TGTGCCAGCAGGGGAAGCGGCTACACCTTC.